These T cell receptor beta chains were read from a single sample in a study of cytomegalovirus exposure and HLA in healthy donors. Sequencing used immunoSEQ multiplex PCR; TCRdb keeps in-frame clones, though not all of them. Found here are 140,000 or so clones, about 74% of them singletons; the top ten hold 1.5% to 2%. Sequencing used PBMCs. Every receptor here comes from a woman between 40 and 55 years old in good health and CMV-seronegative. CDR3s include the opening cysteine and the closing phenylalanine or tryptophan. The order of the fields is clone size, D gene, V gene, J gene, CDR3 protein, CDR3 DNA. D genes are given only for firm matches. Size values are once, few and many counts, or a class for expanded clones, and some rows have none.

-	-	TRBV4-1	TRBJ1-2	CASSQGQLIYGYTF	TGCGCCAGCAGCCAAGGACAGCTGATCTATGGCTACACCTTC
-	TRBD1	TRBV11-2	TRBJ2-7	CASSLDRGTAYEQYF	TGTGCCAGCAGTCTAGACAGGGGGACGGCCTACGAGCAGTACTTC
-	TRBD1	TRBV18	TRBJ1-2	CASSPGTGDKGYTF	TGTGCCAGCTCACCCGGGACAGGGGATAAGGGCTACACCTTC
-	-	TRBV7-2	TRBJ1-2	CASRVRGKDTF	TGTGCCAGCCGCGTTAGGGGGAAGGACACCTTC
-	-	TRBV30	TRBJ1-4	CAWSPGRASRNEKLFF	TGTGCCTGGAGCCCTGGTCGAGCGTCTCGTAATGAAAAACTGTTTTTT
few	-	TRBV7-6	TRBJ1-5	CASSLDWNQPQHF	TGTGCCAGCAGCTTGGACTGGAATCAGCCCCAGCATTTT
-	TRBD1	TRBV30	TRBJ1-5	CAWSWGTGMDQPQHF	TGTGCCTGGAGCTGGGGGACAGGGATGGATCAGCCCCAGCATTTT
once	TRBD2	TRBV30	TRBJ2-5	CAWSSVPYSSGESQETQYF	TGTGCCTGGAGCTCAGTCCCGTATTCTAGCGGGGAGTCTCAAGAGACCCAGTACTTC
once	-	TRBV4-1	TRBJ2-7	CASSQDSTPGYEQYF	TGCGCCAGCAGCCAAGATTCGACACCCGGCTACGAGCAGTACTTC
-	TRBD1	TRBV29-1	TRBJ2-7	CSVLATGALSYEQYF	TGCAGCGTTCTGGCGACAGGGGCCCTCTCCTACGAGCAGTACTTC
few	TRBD1	TRBV19	TRBJ1-5	CASSTRQGLGQPQHF	TGTGCCAGTAGTACAAGACAGGGTCTGGGTCAGCCCCAGCATTTT
-	-	TRBV18	TRBJ1-1	CASSPKVGANTEAFF	TGTGCCAGCTCACCAAAGGTAGGAGCGAACACTGAAGCTTTCTTT
once	-	TRBV19	TRBJ2-7	CASSITLVTPYEQYF	TGTGCCAGTAGTATCACGCTGGTCACACCCTACGAGCAGTACTTC
few	TRBD1	TRBV5-5	TRBJ1-3	CASTPGGTSGNTIYF	TGTGCCAGCACCCCAGGGGGGACCTCTGGAAACACCATATATTTT
-	-	TRBV2	TRBJ2-7	CASRRYYEQYF	TGTGCCAGCAGGCGATACTACGAGCAGTACTTC